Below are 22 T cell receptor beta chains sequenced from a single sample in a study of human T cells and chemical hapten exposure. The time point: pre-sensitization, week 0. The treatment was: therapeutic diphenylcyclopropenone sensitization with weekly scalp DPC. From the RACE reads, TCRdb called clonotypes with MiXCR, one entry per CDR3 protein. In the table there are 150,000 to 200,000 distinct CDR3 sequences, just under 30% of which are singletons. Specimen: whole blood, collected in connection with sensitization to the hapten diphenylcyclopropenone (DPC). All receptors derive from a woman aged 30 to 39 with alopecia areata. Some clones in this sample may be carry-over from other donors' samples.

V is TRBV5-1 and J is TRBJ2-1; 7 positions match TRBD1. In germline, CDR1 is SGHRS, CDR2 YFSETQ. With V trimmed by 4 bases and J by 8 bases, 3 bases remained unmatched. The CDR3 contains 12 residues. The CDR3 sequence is CASSGDRDEQFF. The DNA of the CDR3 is TGCGCCAGCAGCGGCGACAGGGATGAGCAGTTCTTC.

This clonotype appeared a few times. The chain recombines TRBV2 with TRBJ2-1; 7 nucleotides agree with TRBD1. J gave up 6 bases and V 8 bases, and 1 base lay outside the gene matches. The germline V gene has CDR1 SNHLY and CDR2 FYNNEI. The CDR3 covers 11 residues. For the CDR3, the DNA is TGTGCCAGCTACAGGGGCAATGAGCAGTTCTTC. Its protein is CASYRGNEQFF.

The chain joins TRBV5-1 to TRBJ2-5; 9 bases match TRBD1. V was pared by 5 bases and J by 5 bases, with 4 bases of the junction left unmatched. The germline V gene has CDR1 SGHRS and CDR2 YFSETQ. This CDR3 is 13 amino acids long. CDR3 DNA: TGCGCCAGCAGGCAGACAGGGGGGGAGACCCAGTACTTC. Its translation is CASRQTGGETQYF.

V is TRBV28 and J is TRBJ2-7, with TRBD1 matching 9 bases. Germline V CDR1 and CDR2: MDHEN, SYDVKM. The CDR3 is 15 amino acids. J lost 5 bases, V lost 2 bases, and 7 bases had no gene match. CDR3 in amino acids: CASSLSGQGFNEQYF. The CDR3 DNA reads TGTGCCAGCAGTTTAAGCGGACAGGGGTTCAACGAGCAGTACTTC.

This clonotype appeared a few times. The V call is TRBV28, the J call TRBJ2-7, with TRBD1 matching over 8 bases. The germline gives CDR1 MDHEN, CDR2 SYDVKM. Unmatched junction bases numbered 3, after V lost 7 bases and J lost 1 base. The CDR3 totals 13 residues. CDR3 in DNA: TGTGCCAGCATGACAGGGGCGTCCTACGAGCAGTACTTC. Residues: CASMTGASYEQYF. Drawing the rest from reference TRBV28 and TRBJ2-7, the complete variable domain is DVKVTQSSRYLVKRTGEKVFLECVQDMDHENMFWYRQDPGLGLRLIYFSYDVKMKEKGDIPEGYSVSREKKERFSLILESASTNQTSMYLCASMTGASYEQYFGPGTRLTVT.

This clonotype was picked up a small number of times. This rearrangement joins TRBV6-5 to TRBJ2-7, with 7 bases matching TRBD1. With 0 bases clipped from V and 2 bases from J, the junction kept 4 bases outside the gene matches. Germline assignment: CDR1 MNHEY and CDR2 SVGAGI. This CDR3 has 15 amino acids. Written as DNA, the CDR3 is TGTGCCAGCAGTTACTCATCGACAGGGACCTACGAGCAGTACTTC. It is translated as CASSYSSTGTYEQYF.

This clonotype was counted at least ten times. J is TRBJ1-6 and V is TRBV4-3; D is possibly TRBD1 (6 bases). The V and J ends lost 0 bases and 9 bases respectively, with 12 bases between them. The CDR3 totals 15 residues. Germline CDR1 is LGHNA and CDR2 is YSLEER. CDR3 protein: CASSQDPGGRSPLHF. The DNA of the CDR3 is TGCGCCAGCAGCCAAGATCCCGGGGGGCGTTCACCCCTCCACTTT.

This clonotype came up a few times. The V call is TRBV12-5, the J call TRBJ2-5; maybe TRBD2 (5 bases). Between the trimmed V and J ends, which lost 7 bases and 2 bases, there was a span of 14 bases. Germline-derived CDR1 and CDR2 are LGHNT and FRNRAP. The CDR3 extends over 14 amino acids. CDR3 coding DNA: TGTGCTAGTGTTTCCCCGGGAAATCAAGAGACCCAGTACTTC. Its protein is CASVSPGNQETQYF.

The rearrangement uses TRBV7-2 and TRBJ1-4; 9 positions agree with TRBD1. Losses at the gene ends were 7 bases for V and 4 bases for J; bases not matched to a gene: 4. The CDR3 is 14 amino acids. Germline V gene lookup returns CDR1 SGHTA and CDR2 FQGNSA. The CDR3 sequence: CASKQGASNEKLFF. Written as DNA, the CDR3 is TGTGCCAGCAAACAGGGGGCGAGTAATGAAAAACTGTTTTTT.

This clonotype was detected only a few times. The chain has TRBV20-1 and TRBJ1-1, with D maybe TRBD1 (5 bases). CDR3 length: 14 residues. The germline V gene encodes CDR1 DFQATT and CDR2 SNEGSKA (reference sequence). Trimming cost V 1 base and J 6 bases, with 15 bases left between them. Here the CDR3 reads CSARAGQGIPEAFF. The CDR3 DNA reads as TGCAGTGCTAGAGCCGGGCAGGGAATCCCTGAAGCTTTCTTT.

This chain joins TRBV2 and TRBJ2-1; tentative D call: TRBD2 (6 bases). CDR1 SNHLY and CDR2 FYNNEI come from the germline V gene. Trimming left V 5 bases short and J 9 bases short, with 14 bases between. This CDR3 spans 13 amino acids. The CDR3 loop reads CASSPGRVGEQFF. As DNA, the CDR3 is TGTGCCAGCAGTCCCGGGAGAGTGGGTGAGCAGTTCTTC. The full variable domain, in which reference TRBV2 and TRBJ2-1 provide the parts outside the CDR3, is EPEVTQTPSHQVTQMGQEVILRCVPISNHLYFYWYRQILGQKVEFLVSFYNNEISEKSEIFDDQFSVERPDGSNFTLKIRSTKLEDSAMYFCASSPGRVGEQFFGPGTRLTVL.

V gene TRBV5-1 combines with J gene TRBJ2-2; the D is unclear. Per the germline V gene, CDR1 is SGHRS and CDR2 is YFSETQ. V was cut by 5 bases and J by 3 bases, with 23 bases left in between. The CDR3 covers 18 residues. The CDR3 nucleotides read TGCGCCAGCAGTGGTGGGTGGGGTCCACCAAGCGACACCGGGGAGCTGTTTTTT. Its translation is CASSGGWGPPSDTGELFF.

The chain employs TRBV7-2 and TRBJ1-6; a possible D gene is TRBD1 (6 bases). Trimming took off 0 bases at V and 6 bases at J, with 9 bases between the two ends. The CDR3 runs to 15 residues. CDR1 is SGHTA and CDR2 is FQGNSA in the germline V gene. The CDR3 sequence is CASSLAGAGNSPLHF. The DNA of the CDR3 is TGTGCCAGCAGCTTAGCGGGGGCGGGTAATTCACCCCTCCACTTT.

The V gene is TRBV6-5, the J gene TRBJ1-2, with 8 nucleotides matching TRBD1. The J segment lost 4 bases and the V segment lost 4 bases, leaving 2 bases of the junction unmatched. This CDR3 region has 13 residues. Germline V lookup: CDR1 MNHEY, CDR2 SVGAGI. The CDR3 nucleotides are TGTGCCAGCAGTTCCGGACAGGGCTATGGCTACACCTTC. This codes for CASSSGQGYGYTF.

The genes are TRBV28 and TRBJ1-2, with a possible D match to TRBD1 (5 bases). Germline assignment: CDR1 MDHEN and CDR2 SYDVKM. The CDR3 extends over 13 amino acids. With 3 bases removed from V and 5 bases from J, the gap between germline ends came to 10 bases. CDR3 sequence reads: CASSLLGVYGYTF. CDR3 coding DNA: TGTGCCAGCAGTTTGTTAGGGGTATATGGCTACACCTTC.

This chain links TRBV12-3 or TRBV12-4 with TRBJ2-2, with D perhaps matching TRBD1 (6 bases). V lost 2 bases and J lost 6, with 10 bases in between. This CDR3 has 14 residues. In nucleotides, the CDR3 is TGTGCCAGCAGTTTACGGGCAGGGGCCGGGGAGCTGTTTTTT. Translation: CASSLRAGAGELFF.

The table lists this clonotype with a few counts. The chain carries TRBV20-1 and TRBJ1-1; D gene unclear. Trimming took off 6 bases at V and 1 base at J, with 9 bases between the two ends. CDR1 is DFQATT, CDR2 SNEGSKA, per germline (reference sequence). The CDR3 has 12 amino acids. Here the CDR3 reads CSATEGNTEAFF. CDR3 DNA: TGCAGTGCCACCGAGGGGAACACTGAAGCTTTCTTT.

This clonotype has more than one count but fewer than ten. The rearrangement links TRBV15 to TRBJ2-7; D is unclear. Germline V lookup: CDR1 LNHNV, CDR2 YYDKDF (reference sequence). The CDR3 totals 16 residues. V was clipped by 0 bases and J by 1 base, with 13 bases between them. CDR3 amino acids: CATSRDLPGPSYEQYF. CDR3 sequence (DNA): TGTGCCACCAGCAGAGATCTGCCCGGACCATCCTACGAGCAGTACTTC.

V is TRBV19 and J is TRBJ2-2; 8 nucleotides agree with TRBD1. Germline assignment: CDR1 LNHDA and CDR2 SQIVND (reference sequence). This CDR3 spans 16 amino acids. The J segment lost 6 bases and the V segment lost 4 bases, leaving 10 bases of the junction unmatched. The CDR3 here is CASSKRGQVSAGELFF. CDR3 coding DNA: TGTGCCAGTAGTAAAAGGGGACAGGTCTCCGCCGGGGAGCTGTTTTTT.

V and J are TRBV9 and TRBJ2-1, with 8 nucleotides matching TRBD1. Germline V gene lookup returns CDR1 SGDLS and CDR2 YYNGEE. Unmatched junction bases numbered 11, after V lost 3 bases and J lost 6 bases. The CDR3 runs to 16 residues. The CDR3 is CASSADQGARFNEQFF. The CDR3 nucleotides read TGTGCCAGCAGCGCCGACCAGGGGGCTAGGTTCAATGAGCAGTTCTTC. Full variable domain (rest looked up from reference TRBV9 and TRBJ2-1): DSGVTQTPKHLITATGQRVTLRCSPRSGDLSVYWYQQSLDQGLQFLIQYYNGEERAKGNILERFSAQQFPDLHSELNLSSLELGDSALYFCASSADQGARFNEQFFGPGTRLTVL.

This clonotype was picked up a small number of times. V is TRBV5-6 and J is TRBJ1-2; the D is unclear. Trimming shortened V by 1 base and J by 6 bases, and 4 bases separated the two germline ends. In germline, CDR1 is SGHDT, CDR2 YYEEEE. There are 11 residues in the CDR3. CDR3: CASSLYDGYTF. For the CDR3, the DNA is TGTGCCAGCAGCTTGTATGATGGCTACACCTTC.

CDR3 sequence (DNA): TGTGCCAGCAGTTTACAGGATCAGCCCCAGCATTTT. Protein product: CASSLQDQPQHF. This chain uses TRBV28 with TRBJ1-5; no clear D. V lost 2 bases, J lost 5 bases, and 4 bases lay in between. Germline assignment: CDR1 MDHEN and CDR2 SYDVKM. The CDR3 runs to 12 residues.